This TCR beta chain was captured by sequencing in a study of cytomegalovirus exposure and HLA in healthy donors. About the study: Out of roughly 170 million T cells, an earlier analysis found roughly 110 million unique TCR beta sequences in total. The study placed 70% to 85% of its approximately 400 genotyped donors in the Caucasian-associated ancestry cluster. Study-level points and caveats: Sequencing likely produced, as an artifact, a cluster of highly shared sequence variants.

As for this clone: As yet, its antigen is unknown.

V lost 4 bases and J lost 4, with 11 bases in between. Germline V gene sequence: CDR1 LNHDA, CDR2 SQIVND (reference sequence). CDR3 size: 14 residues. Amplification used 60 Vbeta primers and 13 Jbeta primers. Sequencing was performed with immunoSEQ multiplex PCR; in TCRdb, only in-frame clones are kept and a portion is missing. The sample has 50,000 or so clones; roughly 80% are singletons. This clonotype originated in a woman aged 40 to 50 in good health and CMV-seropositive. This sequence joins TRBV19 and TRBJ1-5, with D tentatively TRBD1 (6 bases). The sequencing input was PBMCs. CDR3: CASSTGARNQPQHF. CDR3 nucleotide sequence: TGTGCCAGTAGTACAGGGGCTCGGAATCAGCCCCAGCATTTT.